This TCR beta chain was sequenced in a study of CD8 T cells in Susac syndrome. An input of roughly 0.5 to 1 ug of RNA was subjected to reverse transcription using random hexamers. One entry per CDR3 protein results from TCRdb running MiXCR on the immunoSEQ multiplex PCR reads. This sample has roughly 120,000 distinct CDR3 sequences, with roughly 94% found just once. A note on this clonotype: The DNA is omitted, as the CDR3 cannot be located on it reliably, and the CDR3 follows TCRdb's listing.

Negative isolation yielded the CD8+ and CD4+ T cells, while FACS enriched the TEMRA cells. Per germline, CDR1 SGHRS and CDR2 YFSETQ. Ends included, the CDR3 has 18 residues. The specimen sequenced was CD4+ T cells from PBMCs. This sequence joins TRBV5-1 and TRBJ2-7; the table names TRBD1, a call not compared with the DNA. The TCR originated in a human donor in good health. The CDR3 sequence is CASSLGPTRGFGAGEQYF.